This TCR beta chain was observed in a study of early T cells in non-severe SARS-CoV-2 infection. Study in general: Bulk RNA from unsorted whole blood was sequenced; chains were unpaired. Study findings and constraints: Reliance on VDJdb matching favored anti-spike CD8 responses; private and CD4 specificities were missed.

This clonotype has a count of ten or more. Its antigen is still unknown. The V gene's germline CDR1 is PRHDT and CDR2 FYEKMQ (reference sequence). The V end lost 4 bases, the J end lost 8 bases, and 17 bases lay between the germline ends. The CDR3 is 14 amino acids. Individual cDNA molecules received unique molecular identifiers during library preparation. TCRdb reanalysed the 5' RACE reads using MiXCR and keeps one entry per CDR3 protein. Here the sample spans tens of thousands of distinct CDR3 sequences, 9.5% to 15% being singletons. This chain uses TRBV13 with TRBJ1-2; D call uncertain. This material consisted of whole blood, taken at baseline. This sequence was found in an adult who was a healthcare worker with PCR-confirmed SARS-CoV-2 infection or an uninfected control (not recorded which). CDR3: CASSSSPGPRGYTF. CDR3 nucleotide sequence: TGTGCCAGCAGCTCCTCCCCGGGCCCTAGGGGCTACACCTTC.